The subject of this entry is one T cell receptor (beta chain). Antigen unknown. Assays captured 90,000 or so TCR templates per sample. Generated by immunoSEQ multiplex PCR, the TCRdb table keeps only in-frame clones and is missing some. The sample lists roughly 100,000 clones, 85% to 95% occurring once. Germline lookup yields CDR1 SGHTA and CDR2 FQGTGA. V gave up 2 bases and J gave up 4 bases; unmatched junction bases: 6. The CDR3 sequence is 15 residues long. These data are taken from a study of siplizumab effects on memory and regulatory T cells. Study-wide results and limits: Unstimulated subsets accounted for the mapping of only a minor share of the clones that were alloreactive. The average Treg-derived proportion among mappable alloreactive CD4+ clones was 55% to 80% with siplizumab versus under 35% in controls. In roughly 80-96% of proliferating CD4+ or CD8+ clones, a naive or memory phenotype could not be assigned.

The sequencing sample was made of CD4+ T cells sorted from blood. This chain links TRBV7-3 with TRBJ2-7; 9 bases are a match to TRBD1. The receptor was isolated from a human donor in good health. This CDR3 reads CASSLGPGQGYEQYF. The DNA for the CDR3 is TGTGCCAGCAGCTTAGGTCCGGGACAGGGTTACGAGCAGTACTTC. Full variable domain (missing parts from reference TRBV7-3 and TRBJ2-7): GAGVSQTPSNKVTEKGKYVELRCDPISGHTALYWYRQSLGQGPEFLIYFQGTGAADDSGLPNDRFFAVRPEGSVSTLKIQRTERGDSAVYLCASSLGPGQGYEQYFGPGTRLTVT.